This TCR beta chain emerged from a study of OX40 agonist ivuxolimab in advanced cancers. Across the whole study: Three partial responders included one hepatocellular carcinoma patient and two cutaneous melanoma patients.

The method was immunoSEQ multiplex PCR; TCRdb's version includes in-frame clones alone and lacks a portion of them. Of 20,000 to 25,000 clones listed, roughly 85% were seen once; the top ten hold about 49%. This CDR3 comprises 17 residues. The germline V and J ends were trimmed by 0 bases and 4 bases, with 16 bases remaining between them. The TCR was taken from an adult with an advanced solid tumor such as melanoma, head and neck, liver or kidney cancer. V is TRBV6-7 and J is TRBJ1-3; unclear D gene. TRBV6-7 is an open reading frame whose function is uncertain. The sequences come from CD4+ or CD8+ T cells sorted from blood, collected in a trial of the OX40 agonist ivuxolimab. The DNA of the CDR3 is TGTGCCAGCAGTTACTCCCCTAGGGTTCAGTTCGGAAACACCATATATTTT. Translating gives CASSYSPRVQFGNTIYF.